This passage covers 7 T cell receptor beta chains from one sample sequenced in a study of T-cell memory formation after mild COVID-19. TCRdb re-called the 5' RACE reads through MiXCR, storing one row per CDR3 protein. Among approximately 430,000 distinct CDR3 sequences listed, less than 25% were seen once. Material: PBMCs or a T cell subset sorted from them (not recorded which). The receptors stem from an adult woman who had mild COVID-19 (a few samples of this study predate the infection). Cell type and time point are not known.

This clonotype has more than one count but fewer than ten. This chain links TRBV12-3 or TRBV12-4 with TRBJ2-1; D is ambiguous. This CDR3 is 13 amino acids long. Trimming cost V 2 bases and J 3 bases, with 5 bases left between them. CDR3 loop: CASSLRVYNEQFF. In nucleotides, the CDR3 is TGTGCCAGCAGTTTAAGGGTCTACAATGAGCAGTTCTTC.

The genes are TRBV15 and TRBJ2-4; TRBD1 matches 7 bases. In germline, CDR1 is LNHNV, CDR2 YYDKDF (reference sequence). V gave up 3 bases and J gave up 9 bases; unmatched junction bases: 8. This CDR3 region has 14 residues. Here the CDR3 DNA reads TGTGCCACCAGCAGTGATCCCGGGACAGCCATTCAGTACTTC. Protein sequence: CATSSDPGTAIQYF.

This chain joins TRBV6-6 and TRBJ1-5; tentatively, D is TRBD1 (5 bases). Germline CDR1 MNHNY, CDR2 SVGAGI (reference sequence). CDR3 length: 15 amino acids. Deletions cut 0 bases from V and 6 bases from J, with 12 bases between. This CDR3 reads CASSYSGRKGQPQHF. The CDR3 nucleotides are TGTGCCAGCAGTTACTCGGGACGGAAGGGTCAGCCCCAGCATTTT.

Here the CDR3 reads CASSPPGTGANQPQHF. CDR3 DNA: TGTGCCAGCTCACCACCCGGGACAGGAGCTAATCAGCCCCAGCATTTT. V and J are TRBV18 and TRBJ1-5; 8 bases line up with TRBD1. After removal of 0 bases from V and 4 bases from J, the junction contained 5 bases not matched to a gene. Germline V gene sequence: CDR1 KGHSH, CDR2 LQKENI. The CDR3 runs 16 residues.

This clonotype showed up many times. The J gene is TRBJ2-3, the V gene TRBV3-1; D unresolved. The CDR3 contains 15 residues. Trimming cost V 1 base and J 2 bases, with 10 bases left between them. Germline values: CDR1 LGHDT, CDR2 YNNKEL (reference sequence). The CDR3 here is CASSQVGLHTDTQYF. As DNA, the CDR3 is TGTGCCAGCAGCCAAGTTGGGCTCCACACAGATACGCAGTATTTT.

This rearrangement joins TRBV19 to TRBJ2-4; TRBD2 aligns across 8 bases. The CDR3 consists of 14 residues. Germline CDR1 and CDR2: LNHDA and SQIVND (reference sequence). The junction had 4 bases not matched to a gene; V was cut back by 5 bases and J by 4 bases. The CDR3 region is CASSPRGGKNIQYF. In DNA form, the CDR3 reads TGTGCCAGTAGTCCTCGGGGGGGAAAAAACATTCAGTACTTC.

The chain combines TRBV7-6 with TRBJ2-5, with D perhaps matching TRBD2 (5 bases). This CDR3 has 14 residues. Germline CDR1 and CDR2: SGHVS and FNYEAQ. With 2 bases removed from V and 5 bases from J, the gap between germline ends came to 12 bases. CDR3 in DNA: TGTGCCAGCAGCTTAATGGAGGTCGGGGAGACCCAGTACTTC. Translating it yields CASSLMEVGETQYF. The variable domain in full, completed from reference TRBV7-6 and TRBJ2-5, reads GAGVSQSPRYKVTKRGQDVALRCDPISGHVSLYWYRQALGQGPEFLTYFNYEAQQDKSGLPNDRFSAERPEGSISTLTIQRTEQRDSAMYRCASSLMEVGETQYFGPGTRLLVL.